Listed here is a single T cell receptor (beta chain). What it binds is unknown. The CDR3 has 15 residues. Germline values: CDR1 SGHVS, CDR2 FQNEAQ. V lost 1 base to trimming and J lost 8 bases; unmatched junction nucleotides: 7. This sample was included in a study of CD8 T cells in ankylosing spondylitis. General study points: Within peripheral blood, clones linked to disease were CD8+ and relatively rare. Some of the motif variants had earlier been found in reactive arthritis patients' fluid and blood. Characteristic of ankylosing spondylitis blood, it appeared, was a TCR beta motif comprising roughly eight highly homologous variants.

Using quantitative 5'-RACE with molecular barcodes, the authors made TCR beta libraries. MiXCR, run by TCRdb on the 5' RACE reads, gives a single entry per CDR3 protein. The repertoire has 390,000 or so distinct CDR3 sequences, 20% to 25% of them found once; the top ten carry 15% to 20%. The TCR originated in a male donor with ankylosing spondylitis. The sample was blood, either unsorted or a sorted T cell fraction (not recorded which). J is TRBJ1-2 and V is TRBV7-8; TRBD1 matches 10 bases. The CDR3 loop is CASSLGGQGTGGYTF. The CDR3, as DNA: TGTGCCAGCAGCTTAGGGGGACAGGGGACGGGCGGCTACACCTTC. Together with reference TRBV7-8 and TRBJ1-2, the CDR3 gives the full variable domain: GAGVSQSPRYKVAKRGQDVALRCDPISGHVSLFWYQQALGQGPEFLTYFQNEAQLDKSGLPSDRFFAERPEGSVSTLKIQRTQQEDSAVYLCASSLGGQGTGGYTFGSGTRLTVV.